The following is a T cell receptor beta chain sequence with its context. Its antigen is still unknown. The CDR3 consists of 14 residues. Deletions cut 7 bases from V and 4 bases from J, with 16 bases between. CDR1 is SNHLY and CDR2 is FYNNEI in the germline V gene. These data originate in a study of cytomegalovirus exposure and HLA in healthy donors. Study findings and constraints: Presence/absence analyses assumed roughly uniform sequencing depth across donors, which may not hold. TCR beta chains numbering 150 to 200 were designated cytomegalovirus-associated.

PCR involved 60 Vbeta and 13 Jbeta primers. Assay: immunoSEQ multiplex PCR; the TCRdb copy retains only in-frame clones and omits some. Of tens of thousands of clones in the sample, approximately 78% were seen once. Sample: PBMCs. This TCR was recovered from a woman between 25 and 40 years old in good health and CMV-seronegative. The rearrangement joins TRBV2 to TRBJ1-1; D not certain. CDR3 amino acids: CASITKTQGTEAFF. The DNA of the CDR3 is TGTGCCAGCATTACCAAGACTCAAGGCACTGAAGCTTTCTTT.